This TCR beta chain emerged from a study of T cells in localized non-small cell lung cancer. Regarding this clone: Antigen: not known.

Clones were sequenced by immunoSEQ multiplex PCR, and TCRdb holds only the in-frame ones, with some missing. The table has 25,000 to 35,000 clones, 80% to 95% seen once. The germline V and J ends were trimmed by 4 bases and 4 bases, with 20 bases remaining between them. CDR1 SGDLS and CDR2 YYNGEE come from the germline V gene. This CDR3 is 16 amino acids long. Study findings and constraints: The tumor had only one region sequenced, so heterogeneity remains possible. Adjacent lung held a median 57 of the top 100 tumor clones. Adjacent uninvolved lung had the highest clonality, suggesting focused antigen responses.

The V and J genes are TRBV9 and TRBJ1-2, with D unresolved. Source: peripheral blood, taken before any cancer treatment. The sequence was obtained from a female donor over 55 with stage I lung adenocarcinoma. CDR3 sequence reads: CASSPLAIAHFYGYTF. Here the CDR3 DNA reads TGTGCCAGCAGCCCCCTGGCTATAGCCCACTTCTATGGCTACACCTTC.